This entry is about one T cell receptor (beta chain). Its specificity is not known. These data come from a study of T cell clusters in autoimmune cytopenias. Findings and limits, study-wide: Compared with active autoimmune hepatitis patients, healthy donors showed roughly 3-fold more exclusive TRB clusters.

Multiplex touch-down PCR amplified TRB using TRB-A and TRB-B pools in one tube. TCRdb reprocessed the multiplex PCR reads; each CDR3 protein has one entry and no DNA is given. The sample is made up of 8,500 to 14,000 distinct CDR3 sequences, and the top ten hold approximately 21% of it. Roughly 38,000 genome equivalents of blood DNA were amplified for TRB. Another study also made use of these data, one on T cell repertoires in aging, cancer and after chemotherapy. That report adds: Donors were grouped into six age bands spanning 30 or younger through 70 or older. Healthy donors lost TCR diversity with age mainly through richness, cancer patients through richness and evenness.

This clonotype originated in a human donor in good health. The sequenced sample consisted of peripheral blood.

The CDR3: CASSAYKGLRVNTEAFF. This chain links TRBV7-9 with TRBJ1-1. CDR3 length: 17 residues. Germline V gene sequence: CDR1 SEHNR, CDR2 FQNEAQ (reference sequence).